Detailed here is one TCR beta chain. No antigen is known for it. No base-level quality is on record; no much larger clone is a single base apart. TCRbeta CDR3 regions were amplified from genomic DNA using the immunoSEQ Assay, a bias-controlled multiplex PCR. The source study handled its data this way. Nucleated cell counts per sample were estimated from amplification of reference gene primers within the assay. Sequence reads were collapsed and filtered to measure the absolute abundance of every unique TCRbeta CDR3 rearrangement. Productive Simpson clonality was computed per sample as the square root of Simpson's diversity index over productive rearrangements. TCRdb's version of the immuneACCESS table is confined to in-frame rearrangements and falls short of the full clone set. An unresolved V gene accounts for under half of the shortfall where checked; the remainder is of unknown origin. V and J calls and clone size follow that table, whereas D and trimming were derived from the DNA. The sample has about 200,000 clones on record, 83% of them singletons. More than 8% of the sample goes to the ten largest clones.

This entry is derived from a study of blood T cell repertoires in COVID-19 (dated by TCRdb to about 2020). Regarding the complete study: Samples covering the acute and convalescent phases of COVID-19 were provided by collaborators in the United States, Italy and Spain. Deeply sampled blood TCRbeta repertoires from subjects exposed to, actively infected with, or recovered from COVID-19 were included in the dataset. Samples were obtained from the ongoing ImmuneRACE study (first 160 participants) and from about 1,300 subjects provided by 6 global collaborators. A freely available public database, intended as a resource for researchers studying the immune response to SARS-CoV-2, is where the repertoires were released. The material from the prospective study consisted of cDNA or gDNA derived from T cells, B-cell-depleted T cells, or PBMCs. Where available, HLA class I and class II types were obtained from metadata supplied by the sample provider rather than from assay-based typing. Sample metadata almost always included a de-identified subject ID, COVID-19 status, age in years and sex.

Each collaborating institution followed its own protocols to collect whole blood in K2EDTA tubes. For TCRbeta analysis, collaborator samples were shipped as frozen whole blood, as isolated PBMCs, or as DNA extracted from either sample type. The full study reports these points: Clinical and demographic metadata were provided uncurated, with the amount varying by source and participant.

At the junction V is shortened by 1 base and J by 3 bases; bases outside the gene matches: 5. From the germline V gene, CDR1 is SGHTA and CDR2 is FQGNSA. The cysteine opens and the phenylalanine closes a CDR3 of 17 amino acids. Left in the record is the CDR3 DNA by itself, 51 bases read in frame from the first base. The source is a woman between 45 and 60 years old with acute or convalescent COVID-19. The sample taken for sequencing was peripheral blood. The rearranged chain carries TRBV7-2 and TRBJ2-2, with 10 bases aligning to TRBD2. CDR3 region: CASSLGGLAGDTGELFF. The nucleotide sequence is TGTGCCAGCAGCTTAGGGGGGCTAGCGGGAGACACCGGGGAGCTGTTTTTT.